This entry lists 15 T cell receptor beta chains sequenced from one sample in a study of monozygotic twins with inflammatory bowel disease. After re-calling the 5' RACE reads, TCRdb lists one entry per CDR3 protein, DNA absent. This sample's table reports about 160,000 distinct CDR3 sequences. Sequences were obtained from blood. The receptors here all came from a human donor with ulcerative colitis or Crohn's disease, or a healthy co-twin of an affected twin (not recorded which).

This chain joins TRBV19 and TRBJ2-3. Germline-derived CDR1 and CDR2 are LNHDA and SQIVND (reference sequence). This CDR3 is 14 amino acids long. Here the CDR3 reads CASSIKTGSDTQYF. The variable domain in full, with the rest retrieved from reference TRBV19 and TRBJ2-3, is DGGITQSPKYLFRKEGQNVTLSCEQNLNHDAMYWYRQDPGQGLRLIYYSQIVNDFQKGDIAEGYSVSREKKESFPLTVTSAQKNPTAFYLCASSIKTGSDTQYFGPGTRLTVL.

This clonotype is deemed medium-sized by its frequency. The CDR3 is CAISETGGGQQYF. The rearrangement uses TRBV10-3 and TRBJ2-7; TCRdb's assignment of TRBD1 cannot be checked, as there is no DNA. Germline assignment: CDR1 ENHRY and CDR2 SYGVKD. The CDR3 sequence is 13 residues long.

The rearrangement uses TRBV29-1 and TRBJ1-2; TCRdb indicates TRBD1, and absent DNA this call remains unverified. The CDR3 runs 13 residues. From germline, CDR1 is SQVTM and CDR2 ANQGSEA. The CDR3 loop reads CSGALQGGYGYTF.

V is TRBV5-5 and J is TRBJ2-7; the D call from TCRdb, TRBD1, cannot be confirmed without DNA. Germline V gives CDR1 SGHKS, CDR2 YYEKEE (reference sequence). The CDR3 loop spans 15 amino acids. The CDR3 reads CASRFGHMSSYEQYF.

CDR3 sequence reads: CASTHPSLNEQFF. V is TRBV12-3 or TRBV12-4 and J is TRBJ2-1. The CDR3 extends over 13 amino acids.

J is TRBJ2-1 and V is TRBV7-2; the D call of TRBD2 rests on TCRdb alone, since no DNA is present to check it. Germline CDR1 and CDR2: SGHTA and FQGNSA. The CDR3 has 15 amino acids. The CDR3 here is CASSREGLAYNEQFF.

The rearrangement joins TRBV6-2 or TRBV6-3 to TRBJ2-7; TCRdb's D call, TRBD1, is unchecked because there is no DNA. Germline loops: CDR1 MNHEY, CDR2 SVGEGT. The CDR3 loop spans 21 amino acids. The CDR3 sequence is CASSYPRGQGSNSGFRYEQYF.

The gene calls are TRBV9 and TRBJ2-1. The germline V gene encodes CDR1 SGDLS and CDR2 YYNGEE. This CDR3 has 16 amino acids. The CDR3 protein is CASSVRLASSYNEQFF. Looking up the rest from reference TRBV9 and TRBJ2-1 gives the full variable domain: DSGVTQTPKHLITATGQRVTLRCSPRSGDLSVYWYQQSLDQGLQFLIQYYNGEERAKGNILERFSAQQFPDLHSELNLSSLELGDSALYFCASSVRLASSYNEQFFGPGTRLTVL.

The chain couples TRBV21-1 to TRBJ2-1; TCRdb lists TRBD1, though no DNA is available to test this call. TRBV21-1 is marked as a pseudogene. The CDR3 length is 14 residues. CDR3 in amino acids: CASSPGQPYNEQFF.

This chain links TRBV19 with TRBJ2-7; TCRdb indicates TRBD1, and absent DNA this call remains unverified. Germline CDR1 and CDR2: LNHDA and SQIVND (reference sequence). CDR3 size: 14 residues. This chain's CDR3 is CASSHNTPSYEQYF.

The gene calls are TRBV5-6 and TRBJ2-5; TCRdb gives TRBD1 as the D gene, but with no DNA this cannot be confirmed. CDR1 is SGHDT and CDR2 is YYEEEE in the germline V gene. The length of the CDR3 is 13 residues. CDR3 sequence: CASTGSVMETQYF.

J is TRBJ2-2 and V is TRBV5-1; the D call of TRBD1 rests on TCRdb alone, since no DNA is present to check it. Germline loops: CDR1 SGHRS, CDR2 YFSETQ. The CDR3 runs to 14 residues. CDR3: CASRDRDDTGELFF.

The CDR3 sequence is CASSKPGQGYEQYF. The genes are TRBV6-1 and TRBJ2-7; without DNA, the TCRdb call of TRBD1 cannot be checked. Looked up from germline, CDR1 is MNHNS and CDR2 is SASEGT. The length of the CDR3 is 14 residues.

The genes are TRBV4-2 and TRBJ2-7; checking the TCRdb D call of TRBD1 is not possible without DNA. CDR3 size: 17 residues. Germline assignment: CDR1 LGHNA and CDR2 YNFKEQ. Here the CDR3 reads CASSQEWEGIASYEQYF.

The V call is TRBV9, the J call TRBJ2-1; checking the TCRdb D call of TRBD1 is not possible without DNA. CDR3 length equals 18 residues. Germline V gives CDR1 SGDLS, CDR2 YYNGEE. The CDR3 spells CASSGDPGTVSLGNEQFF.